This TCR beta chain was identified during a study of OX40 agonist ivuxolimab in advanced cancers. About the research overall: In this trial design, patients received ivuxolimab intravenously at 0.01 to 10 mg/kg every 2 weeks.

Findings and limits, study-wide: On average, CD8+ T cells showed a greater number of expanded clones than CD4+.

Only in-frame clones appear in the TCRdb table, and some are missing; sequencing was by immunoSEQ multiplex PCR. The table lists under 90,000 clones, roughly 80% of them singletons. About this clone itself: As yet, its antigen is unknown. An end of the junction does not agree with germline; a read error may underlie this.

The CDR3 totals 15 residues. The chain joins TRBV5-3 to TRBJ1-2; D is unresolved. TRBV5-3 is reported as an ORF; its role is uncertain. The TCR sequence derives from an adult with an advanced solid tumor such as melanoma, head and neck, liver or kidney cancer. The sequences come from CD4+ or CD8+ T cells sorted from blood, collected in a trial of the OX40 agonist ivuxolimab. CDR3 DNA: TGTGCCAGCAGCTTCCGTATCGGGACTAACTATGGCTACACCTTC. Translated: CASSFRIGTNYGYTF.